This T cell receptor beta chain appears in the sequencing data of a study of blood T cell repertoires in COVID-19. In the original analysis: The authors estimated nucleated cell counts from reference gene primer amplification. This table comes from immunoSEQ multiplex PCR, and its TCRdb copy is limited to in-frame clones, with some not included. That table supplies the V and J calls and clone size; D and trimming were determined from the DNA. This repertoire shows 200,000 to 250,000 clones, around 86% found once; its top ten account for roughly 10%. The sequenced sample was peripheral blood. The sequence came from a woman aged 45 to 65 with COVID-19, enrolled during active disease.

The CDR3 sequence: CSVGTNNEQFF. As DNA, the CDR3 is TGCAGCGTTGGGACAAACAATGAGCAGTTCTTC. V is TRBV29-1 and J is TRBJ2-1; D might be TRBD1 (5 bases). CDR1 and CDR2 (germline): SQVTM, ANQGSEA. V lost 4 bases and J 5 bases, leaving 6 bases between the germline ends. The CDR3 extends over 11 amino acids.